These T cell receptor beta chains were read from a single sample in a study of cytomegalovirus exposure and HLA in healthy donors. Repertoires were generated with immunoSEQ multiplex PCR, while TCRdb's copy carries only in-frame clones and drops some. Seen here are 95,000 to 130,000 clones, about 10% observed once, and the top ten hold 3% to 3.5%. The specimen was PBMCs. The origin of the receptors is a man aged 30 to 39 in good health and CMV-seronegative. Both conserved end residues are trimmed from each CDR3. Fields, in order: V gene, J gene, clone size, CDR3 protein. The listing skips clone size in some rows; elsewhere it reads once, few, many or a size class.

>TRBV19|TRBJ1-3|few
ASKGRALSGNTIY
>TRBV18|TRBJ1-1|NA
ASSLGPQSEAF
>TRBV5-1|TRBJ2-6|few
ASRARGTGANVLT
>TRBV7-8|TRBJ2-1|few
ASSLGREGEQF
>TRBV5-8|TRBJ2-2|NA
ASSFTSGENTGELF
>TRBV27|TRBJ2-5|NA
ASSPSRRGQETQY
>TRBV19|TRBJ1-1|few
ASSKIAGTEAF
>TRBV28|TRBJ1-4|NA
ASSYRQARLF
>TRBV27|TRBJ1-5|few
ASSLRWATHSNQPQH
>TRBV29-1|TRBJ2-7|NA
SVVGTREY
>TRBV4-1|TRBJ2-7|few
ASSPAGNEQY
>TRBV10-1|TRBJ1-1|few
ASGEADQEAF
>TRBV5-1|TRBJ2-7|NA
ASSLEAAEQY
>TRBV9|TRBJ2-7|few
ASSQTGVYEQY
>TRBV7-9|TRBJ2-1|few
ASSDDWRESDNEQF
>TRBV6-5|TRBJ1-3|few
ASSYSQGMGGNTIY
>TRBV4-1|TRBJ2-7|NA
ASSQGAGTSSYEQY
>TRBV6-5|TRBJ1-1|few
ASTPQGRNTEAF
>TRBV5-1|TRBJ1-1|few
ASSGQGGSTEAF
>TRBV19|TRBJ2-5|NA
ASSIGGQSQETQY
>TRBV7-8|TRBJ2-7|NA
ASSSVPGQGVSSYEQY
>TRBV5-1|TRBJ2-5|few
ASSLTSGIVFGETQY
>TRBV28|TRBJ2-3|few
ASSFVTDTQY
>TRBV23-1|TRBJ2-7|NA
ASRPTGDEQY
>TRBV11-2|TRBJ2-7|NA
ASSFLGGDEQY
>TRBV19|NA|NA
ASSIRESYEQY
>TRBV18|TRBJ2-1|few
ASSYRTSGGSSYNEQF
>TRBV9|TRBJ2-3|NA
ASSLWEWTDTQY
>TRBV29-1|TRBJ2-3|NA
SVDPRDKPDTQY
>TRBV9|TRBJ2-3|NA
ASSPRFGGTDTQY
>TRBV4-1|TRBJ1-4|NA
ASSQAGKLF
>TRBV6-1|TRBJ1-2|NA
ASSEGGGYGYT
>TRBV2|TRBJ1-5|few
ASRDGTVDQPQH
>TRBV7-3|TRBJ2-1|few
ASSPLGDSSYNEQF
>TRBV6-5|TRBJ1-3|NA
ASKQGISGNTIY
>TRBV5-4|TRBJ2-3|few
ASSSPGLPSADTQY
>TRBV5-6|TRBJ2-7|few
ASSLNGRVGEQY
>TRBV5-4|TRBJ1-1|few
ASSLALAGNTEAF
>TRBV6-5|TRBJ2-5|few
ASSYGQVGQETQY
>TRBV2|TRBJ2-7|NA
ASTPGTGGVSFYEQY
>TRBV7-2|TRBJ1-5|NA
ASSFYERQPQH
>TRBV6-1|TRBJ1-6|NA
ASSEFSTGTHNSPLH
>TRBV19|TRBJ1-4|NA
ASSIGEKLF
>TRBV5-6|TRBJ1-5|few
ASSSRDREAQPQH
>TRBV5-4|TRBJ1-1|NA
ASSRDTNTEAF
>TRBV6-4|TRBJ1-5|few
ASSDSKSWTGVNQPQH
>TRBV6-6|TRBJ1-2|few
ASSYSGQDVNYGYT
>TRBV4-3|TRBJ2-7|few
ASSQGSSGGHHYEQY
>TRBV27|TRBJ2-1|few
ASRQGQYNEQF
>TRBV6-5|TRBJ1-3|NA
ASSRKGASGNTIY
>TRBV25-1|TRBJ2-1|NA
ASSEPGTADYNEQF
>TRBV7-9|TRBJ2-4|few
ASSPALAKNIQY
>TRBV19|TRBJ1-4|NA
ASSRSRTANEKLF
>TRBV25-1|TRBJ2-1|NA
ASRQGGYNEQF
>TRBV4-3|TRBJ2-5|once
ASSQDLAGNQETQY